This TCR beta chain derives from a study of blood T cell repertoires in COVID-19. On the study more broadly: Specimens from acute and convalescent COVID-19 originated in the United States, Italy and Spain. Nucleic acid was either cDNA or gDNA, and it came from T cells, B-cell-depleted T cells, or PBMCs.

The Seattle site enrolled patients during active infection and followed them longitudinally. The CDR3 sequence is 15 residues long. In germline, CDR1 is MNHEY, CDR2 SMNVEV (reference sequence). V was cut by 5 bases and J by 3 bases, with 15 bases left in between. Original data processing: How many nucleated cells were present was estimated from reference gene primer amplification. The table came from immunoSEQ multiplex PCR; TCRdb's copy has only in-frame clones and leaves some out. That table gives V, J and clone size, and the DNA gave D and trimming. The table has about 290,000 clones, under 90% seen once.

The TCR originated in a woman under 40 with COVID-19, enrolled during active disease. The sample consisted of peripheral blood. The genes are TRBV27 and TRBJ2-3, with a possible D match to TRBD1 (6 bases). The CDR3 coding sequence is TGTGCCAGCAGTGGGGGCCCCCTCCCGACAGATACGCAGTATTTT. It codes for CASSGGPLPTDTQYF.